These 28 T cell receptor beta chains share one sample of origin, sequenced in a study of OX40 agonist ivuxolimab in advanced cancers. Assay used: immunoSEQ multiplex PCR; TCRdb lists only in-frame clones, some missing. The table shows 48,000 or so clones, with 83% occurring only once. The material was CD4+ or CD8+ T cells sorted from blood, obtained in a trial of the OX40 agonist ivuxolimab. Receptor source: an adult with an advanced solid tumor such as melanoma, head and neck, liver or kidney cancer.

The chain is built from TRBV19 and TRBJ2-2; the D gene is possibly TRBD2 (6 bases). The CDR3 sequence is 16 residues long. Germline CDR1 and CDR2: LNHDA and SQIVND (reference sequence). Trimming pared 2 bases from V and 5 bases from J, leaving 15 bases between. CDR3 sequence reads: CASSIRRGSETGELFF. DNA of the CDR3: TGTGCCAGTAGTATACGTCGGGGGTCGGAGACCGGGGAGCTGTTTTTT.

The chain is built from TRBV19 and TRBJ2-1; maybe TRBD2 (6 bases). Germline V lookup: CDR1 LNHDA, CDR2 SQIVND (reference sequence). Trimming removed 5 bases at V and 0 bases at J, with 14 bases between. The CDR3 has 16 amino acids. DNA for the CDR3: TGTGCCAGTAGTCCCTGGGGGGATAGCTCCTACAATGAGCAGTTCTTC. Translated, it gives CASSPWGDSSYNEQFF.

This clone appeared once. The chain recombines TRBV19 with TRBJ1-5, with TRBD1 as a possible D gene (6 bases). This CDR3 contains 19 residues. Trimming took off 6 bases at V and 4 bases at J, with 28 bases between the two ends. Germline values: CDR1 LNHDA, CDR2 SQIVND (reference sequence). CDR3 bases: TGTGCCAGTAGGGTGCCCTCAGGCCCGGGGGCACCAAGAAATCAGCCCCAGCATTTT. It encodes CASRVPSGPGAPRNQPQHF.

The J gene is TRBJ1-6, the V gene TRBV21-1; the table's D call TRBD1 went unverified against the DNA. TRBV21-1 is recorded as a pseudogene. There are 19 residues in the CDR3. This CDR3 reads CASSPSSCRGREKNSPLHF. DNA of the CDR3: TGTGCCAGCAGCCCGAGTAGCTGCAGGGGGCGCGAAAAAAATTCACCCCTCCACTTT.

This sequence joins TRBV7-2 and TRBJ2-2; 12 bases are a match to TRBD2. The CDR3 sequence is 17 residues long. V trimming: 3 bases; J trimming: 2 bases; junction bases outside the gene matches: 4. The germline V gene encodes CDR1 SGHTA and CDR2 FQGNSA. The chain's CDR3 is CASSFGLAGFNTGELFF. CDR3 nucleotides: TGTGCCAGCAGCTTTGGACTAGCGGGGTTTAACACCGGGGAGCTGTTTTTT.

J is TRBJ1-4 and V is TRBV18; D is undetermined. The CDR3 spans 13 residues. V lost 6 bases and J lost 5, with 10 bases in between. Looked up from germline, CDR1 is KGHSH and CDR2 is LQKENI. CDR3 residues: CASSTGINEKLFF. In nucleotides, the CDR3 is TGTGCCAGCTCCACCGGGATCAATGAAAAACTGTTTTTT.

The chain couples TRBV4-3 to TRBJ2-7, with 7 bases that match TRBD2. The CDR3 is made up of 14 amino acids. CDR1 and CDR2 (germline): LGHNA, YSLEER. Trimming cost V 3 bases and J 1 base; bases outside gene matches: 3. The chain's CDR3 is CASSHSGGSYEQYF. CDR3 bases: TGCGCCAGCAGCCATTCCGGGGGGTCCTACGAGCAGTACTTC.

The chain recombines TRBV7-9 with TRBJ2-2; maybe TRBD1 (6 bases). Trimming took off 1 base at V and 7 bases at J, with 16 bases between the two ends. The CDR3 covers 16 residues. Per germline, CDR1 SEHNR and CDR2 FQNEAQ (reference sequence). Here the CDR3 DNA reads TGTGCCAGCAGCTTAGTTCCAGGGGAATTCGGCGGGGAGCTGTTTTTT. This sequence encodes CASSLVPGEFGGELFF.

The chain carries TRBV7-2 and TRBJ1-2; D not certain. There are 12 residues in the CDR3. The V gene lost 3 bases and the J gene lost 5 bases, with 7 bases spanning the gap. CDR1 is SGHTA and CDR2 is FQGNSA in the germline V gene. This CDR3 is CASSLGPYGYTF. In DNA, the CDR3 is TGTGCCAGCAGCTTGGGTCCATATGGCTACACCTTC.

V and J are TRBV5-4 and TRBJ2-7, with a possible D match to TRBD1 (6 bases). The V end lost 3 bases, the J end lost 6 bases, and 7 bases lay between the germline ends. This CDR3 has 11 residues. The germline CDR1 and CDR2 sequences are SGHNT and YYREEE (reference sequence). The CDR3: CASSSGAEQYF. CDR3 nucleotides: TGTGCCAGCAGCTCAGGGGCCGAGCAGTACTTC.

This chain links TRBV7-2 with TRBJ1-2, with TRBD1 matching 7 bases. The CDR3 has 12 amino acids. The V gene end was trimmed by 5 bases and the J gene end by 5 bases; junction bases not matched to a gene: 2. From germline, CDR1 is SGHTA and CDR2 FQGNSA. The CDR3 spells CASSGTVYGYTF. The DNA of the CDR3 is TGTGCCAGCAGCGGGACAGTGTATGGCTACACCTTC.

The chain carries TRBV2 and TRBJ2-1; TRBD2 matches 11 bases. Looked up from germline, CDR1 is SNHLY and CDR2 is FYNNEI. The trim removed 8 bases at V and 5 bases at J, leaving 5 bases unmatched. The CDR3 length is 14 residues. Written as DNA, the CDR3 is TGTGCCAGCGGGCTAGCGGGGGGACACAATGAGCAGTTCTTC. It is translated as CASGLAGGHNEQFF.

The gene calls are TRBV5-8 and TRBJ2-2; D may be TRBD2 (5 bases). The CDR3 runs 17 residues. V was pared by 2 bases and J by 0 bases, with 14 bases between. Germline V gives CDR1 SGHTS, CDR2 YDEGEE. The CDR3 region has the DNA TGTGCCAGCAGCTTCCCTTTAGAGGGTTCGAACACCGGGGAGCTGTTTTTT. It encodes CASSFPLEGSNTGELFF.

The chain joins TRBV28 to TRBJ2-7; TRBD1 matches at 8 bases. Germline values: CDR1 MDHEN, CDR2 SYDVKM. The CDR3 length is 14 residues. Trimming removed 8 bases from V and 0 bases from J; junction bases left unmatched: 6. The CDR3 sequence is CASLRQGSSYEQYF. The CDR3 DNA follows: TGTGCCAGCTTAAGACAGGGGAGCTCCTACGAGCAGTACTTC.

The V and J genes are TRBV19 and TRBJ1-2; TRBD1 matches at 7 bases. This CDR3 has 14 residues. Germline CDR1 and CDR2: LNHDA and SQIVND (reference sequence). V gave up 5 bases and J gave up 7 bases; unmatched junction bases: 10. This CDR3 reads CASSLPQRGLGYTF. The CDR3 bases are TGTGCCAGTAGTCTCCCTCAGAGGGGGCTTGGCTACACCTTC.

The rearrangement joins TRBV19 to TRBJ1-5; no clear D gene. The CDR3 is 15 residues long. Germline CDR1 is LNHDA and CDR2 is SQIVND (reference sequence). V lost 0 bases, J lost 8 bases, and 14 bases lay in between. CDR3 loop: CASSIDNRGGEPQHF. The CDR3 DNA reads TGTGCCAGTAGTATAGATAATCGGGGTGGGGAGCCCCAGCATTTT.

The J gene is TRBJ2-7, the V gene TRBV7-6; D is perhaps TRBD1 (6 bases). With 1 base removed from V and 4 bases from J, the gap between germline ends came to 14 bases. Looked up from germline, CDR1 is SGHVS and CDR2 is FNYEAQ. This CDR3 has 15 residues. The CDR3 spells CASSLGGSGQYEQYF. DNA of the CDR3: TGTGCCAGCAGCTTAGGTGGCTCGGGACAATACGAGCAGTACTTC.

V is TRBV11-3 and J is TRBJ2-3, with no clear D. Trimming took 3 bases from V and 0 from J, leaving 4 bases between them. The CDR3 totals 13 residues. Per the germline V gene, CDR1 is SGHNT and CDR2 is YENEEA. CDR3 sequence: CASSFSSTDTQYF. CDR3 DNA: TGTGCCAGCAGCTTCTCTAGCACAGATACGCAGTATTTT.

The genes are TRBV5-4 and TRBJ2-7; D remains ambiguous. Germline loops: CDR1 SGHNT, CDR2 YYREEE (reference sequence). The CDR3 runs to 14 residues. Trimming pared 0 bases from V and 4 bases from J, leaving 11 bases between. CDR3 protein: CASSLGLGSYEQYF. The CDR3 DNA reads as TGTGCCAGCAGCTTGGGGCTAGGAAGTTACGAGCAGTACTTC.

The rearrangement joins TRBV7-2 to TRBJ1-1; D perhaps matches TRBD1 (6 bases). Trimming took 4 bases from V and 4 from J, leaving 13 bases between them. From germline, CDR1 is SGHTA and CDR2 FQGNSA. This CDR3 is 14 amino acids long. CDR3 region: CASSSYREGTEAFF. The DNA for the CDR3 is TGTGCCAGCAGCTCCTACAGGGAAGGCACTGAAGCTTTCTTT.

In this sample, this clone turned up once. The CDR3 sequence: CATSRDLGPEETQYF. In DNA, the CDR3 is TGTGCCACCAGCAGAGATCTCGGGCCAGAAGAGACCCAGTACTTC. The rearrangement joins TRBV15 to TRBJ2-5; D ambiguous. V lost 0 bases, J lost 3 bases, and 11 bases lay in between. Germline values: CDR1 LNHNV, CDR2 YYDKDF (reference sequence). The length of the CDR3 is 15 residues.

The chain is built from TRBV19 and TRBJ2-1; 9 positions match TRBD2. CDR1 and CDR2 (germline): LNHDA, SQIVND (reference sequence). The CDR3 runs 14 residues. Trimming cost V 2 bases and J 7 bases; bases outside gene matches: 3. DNA of the CDR3: TGTGCCAGTAGTATATTAGCGGGGGTGAATGAGCAGTTCTTC. This translates into CASSILAGVNEQFF.

CDR3 residues: CASSPSVMDLGTDTQYF. The DNA for the CDR3 is TGTGCCAGCAGCCCATCCGTGATGGATCTAGGGACAGATACGCAGTATTTT. This chain links TRBV7-9 with TRBJ2-3; D gene unclear. V was pared by 5 bases and J by 3 bases, with 21 bases between. Per the germline V gene, CDR1 is SEHNR and CDR2 is FQNEAQ (reference sequence). CDR3 length equals 17 residues.

CDR3 DNA: TGTGCCAGCAGCTTAGGCCCTATCCCCCTCACCGGGGAGCTGTTTTTT. This sequence encodes CASSLGPIPLTGELFF. The rearrangement links TRBV13 to TRBJ2-2, with D unresolved. Germline CDR1 reads PRHDT; CDR2 reads FYEKMQ (reference sequence). This CDR3 contains 16 residues. The V gene lost 0 bases and the J gene lost 4 bases, with 12 bases spanning the gap.

This clone was counted a single time. This chain connects TRBV7-8 to TRBJ1-1; weak D call: TRBD1 (6 bases). CDR1 is SGHVS and CDR2 is FQNEAQ in the germline V gene. The CDR3 extends over 19 amino acids. Trimming removed 7 bases at V and 4 bases at J, with 31 bases between. The CDR3 protein is CASTWGLVGARGGGTEAFF. The CDR3 coding sequence is TGTGCCAGCACTTGGGGACTAGTGGGAGCCAGGGGTGGAGGCACTGAAGCTTTCTTT.

V usage is TRBV5-6 and J usage is TRBJ1-2, with 7 nucleotides matching TRBD1. Germline CDR1 is SGHDT and CDR2 is YYEEEE. V dropped 5 bases and J dropped 2; count of bases not matched to a gene: 3. The CDR3 consists of 13 residues. Here the CDR3 DNA reads TGTGCCAGCAGAACGACAGGGAACTATGGCTACACCTTC. It specifies CASRTTGNYGYTF. The entire variable domain, with the rest obtained from reference TRBV5-6 and TRBJ1-2, is as follows: DAGVTQSPTHLIKTRGQQVTLRCSPKSGHDTVSWYQQALGQGPQFIFQYYEEEERQRGNFPDRFSGHQFPNYSSELNVNALLLGDSALYLCASRTTGNYGYTFGSGTRLTVV.

The CDR3: CASQSGGGMDTQYF. The CDR3 DNA sequence: TGTGCCAGCCAGAGCGGGGGGGGAATGGATACGCAGTATTTT. V and J are TRBV2 and TRBJ2-3, with TRBD2 matching over 10 bases. The CDR3 runs 14 residues. V shed 8 bases and J 6 bases; nucleotides not matched to a gene: 8. Germline CDR1 is SNHLY and CDR2 is FYNNEI.

The gene calls are TRBV4-3 and TRBJ1-2; D ambiguous. CDR1 and CDR2 from the germline V gene are LGHNA and YSLEER. Trimming stripped 0 bases from V and 4 bases from J, with 18 bases between. CDR3 length: 17 amino acids. The CDR3 loop reads CASSQDQPAVYRYGYTF. CDR3 nucleotide sequence: TGCGCCAGCAGCCAAGATCAGCCAGCTGTCTACCGCTATGGCTACACCTTC.